This passage covers 6 T cell receptor beta chains from one sample sequenced in a study of cytomegalovirus exposure and HLA in healthy donors (dated 2017 in TCRdb). Receptor libraries were prepared by the immunoSEQ multiplex PCR assay. TCRdb re-hosts the immuneACCESS table, in-frame sequences only. Its copies lack some clones; in the studies checked, an unresolved V gene accounts for under half of them, and the cause for the rest is not known. This sample holds 65,000 to 75,000 clones; roughly 95% were observed only once. Roughly 5% of the sample belongs to the ten largest clones. The specimen sequenced was PBMCs. The receptor source for this set is a woman in her late teens or twenties in good health and CMV-seropositive.

This rearrangement joins TRBV10-2 to TRBJ2-7; 8 bases are a match to TRBD2. Germline V gene lookup returns CDR1 WSHSY and CDR2 SAAADI. There are 15 residues in the CDR3. J lost 0 bases, V lost 5 bases, and 6 bases had no gene match. The CDR3 coding sequence is TGCGCCAGCAGTAAGACCGGGACTAGCTCCTACGAGCAGTACTTC. Amino acids: CASSKTGTSSYEQYF.

The V and J genes are TRBV4-3 and TRBJ2-7; 9 bases map to TRBD1. CDR1 is LGHNA and CDR2 is YSLEER in the germline V gene. The CDR3 spans 14 residues. The J segment lost 6 bases and the V segment lost 2 bases, leaving 5 bases of the junction unmatched. The DNA of the CDR3 is TGCGCCAGCAGCCAAACGGGACAGGGAGTCGAGCAGTACTTC. Translated: CASSQTGQGVEQYF.

The V call is TRBV10-3, the J call TRBJ2-7; maybe TRBD2 (5 bases). There are 15 residues in the CDR3. Trimming cost V 0 bases and J 3 bases, with 12 bases left between them. Germline V gene lookup returns CDR1 ENHRY and CDR2 SYGVKD. The CDR3 DNA follows: TGTGCCATCAGTGAGTCGGTCGGCACTAGCTACGAGCAGTACTTC. This translates into CAISESVGTSYEQYF.

The CDR3 protein is CASSIGRQGAQPQHF. DNA of the CDR3: TGTGCCAGTAGTATCGGGAGACAGGGGGCACAGCCCCAGCATTTT. The J gene is TRBJ1-5, the V gene TRBV19; TRBD1 matches 10 bases. Trimming cost V 3 bases and J 7 bases; bases outside gene matches: 6. The germline V gene has CDR1 LNHDA and CDR2 SQIVND (reference sequence). The CDR3 totals 15 residues.

CDR3: CASSSPFQVKAFF. The CDR3 DNA is TGTGCCAGCAGTTCCCCTTTCCAGGTTAAAGCTTTCTTT. The genes are TRBV28 and TRBJ1-1, with D unresolved. Per the germline V gene, CDR1 is MDHEN and CDR2 is SYDVKM. Trimming left V 4 bases short and J 9 bases short, with 15 bases between. This CDR3 has 13 amino acids.

The chain's CDR3 is CASSQALARGKYEQYF. The CDR3 DNA is TGCGCCAGCAGCCAAGCGCTGGCCAGGGGAAAATACGAGCAGTACTTC. This chain links TRBV4-1 with TRBJ2-7; the D gene is possibly TRBD1 (6 bases). The germline gives CDR1 MGHRA, CDR2 YSYEKL. V was cut by 1 base and J by 4 bases, with 17 bases left in between. The CDR3 totals 16 residues.